A single TCR beta chain is shown here with its context. Its antigen is unidentified. Some clones are missing from TCRdb's copy, which holds only in-frame ones; the method was immunoSEQ multiplex PCR. Seen here are over 35,000 clones, 80% to 90% observed once, and the top ten hold almost 2%. The sample is drawn from a study of T cell clonotyping in hematopoietic cell transplantation. General study findings and limits: Broader posttransplant TCR repertoire diversity was predicted by graft donor and pretransplant recipient Inverse Simpson Index values. After transplant, recipient diversity fell while pathologically expanded clonotypes grew through day 180. CD4 and CD8 repertoire contributions could not be separated without sorting.

CDR3 size: 18 residues. Per germline, CDR1 SGHVS and CDR2 FQNEAQ. The V and J ends lost 4 bases and 0 bases, in that order; junction bases with no gene match: 10. The clonotype comes from a woman between 40 and 55 years old in good health. Some clones in this sample may be carry-over from other donors' samples. V and J are TRBV7-8 and TRBJ2-3; 10 bases fit TRBD2. The material sequenced was peripheral blood mononuclear cells. The chain's CDR3 is CASSSLGLAALSTDTQYF. The CDR3 DNA reads as TGTGCCAGCAGCTCCCTCGGACTAGCGGCACTTAGCACAGATACGCAGTATTTT.